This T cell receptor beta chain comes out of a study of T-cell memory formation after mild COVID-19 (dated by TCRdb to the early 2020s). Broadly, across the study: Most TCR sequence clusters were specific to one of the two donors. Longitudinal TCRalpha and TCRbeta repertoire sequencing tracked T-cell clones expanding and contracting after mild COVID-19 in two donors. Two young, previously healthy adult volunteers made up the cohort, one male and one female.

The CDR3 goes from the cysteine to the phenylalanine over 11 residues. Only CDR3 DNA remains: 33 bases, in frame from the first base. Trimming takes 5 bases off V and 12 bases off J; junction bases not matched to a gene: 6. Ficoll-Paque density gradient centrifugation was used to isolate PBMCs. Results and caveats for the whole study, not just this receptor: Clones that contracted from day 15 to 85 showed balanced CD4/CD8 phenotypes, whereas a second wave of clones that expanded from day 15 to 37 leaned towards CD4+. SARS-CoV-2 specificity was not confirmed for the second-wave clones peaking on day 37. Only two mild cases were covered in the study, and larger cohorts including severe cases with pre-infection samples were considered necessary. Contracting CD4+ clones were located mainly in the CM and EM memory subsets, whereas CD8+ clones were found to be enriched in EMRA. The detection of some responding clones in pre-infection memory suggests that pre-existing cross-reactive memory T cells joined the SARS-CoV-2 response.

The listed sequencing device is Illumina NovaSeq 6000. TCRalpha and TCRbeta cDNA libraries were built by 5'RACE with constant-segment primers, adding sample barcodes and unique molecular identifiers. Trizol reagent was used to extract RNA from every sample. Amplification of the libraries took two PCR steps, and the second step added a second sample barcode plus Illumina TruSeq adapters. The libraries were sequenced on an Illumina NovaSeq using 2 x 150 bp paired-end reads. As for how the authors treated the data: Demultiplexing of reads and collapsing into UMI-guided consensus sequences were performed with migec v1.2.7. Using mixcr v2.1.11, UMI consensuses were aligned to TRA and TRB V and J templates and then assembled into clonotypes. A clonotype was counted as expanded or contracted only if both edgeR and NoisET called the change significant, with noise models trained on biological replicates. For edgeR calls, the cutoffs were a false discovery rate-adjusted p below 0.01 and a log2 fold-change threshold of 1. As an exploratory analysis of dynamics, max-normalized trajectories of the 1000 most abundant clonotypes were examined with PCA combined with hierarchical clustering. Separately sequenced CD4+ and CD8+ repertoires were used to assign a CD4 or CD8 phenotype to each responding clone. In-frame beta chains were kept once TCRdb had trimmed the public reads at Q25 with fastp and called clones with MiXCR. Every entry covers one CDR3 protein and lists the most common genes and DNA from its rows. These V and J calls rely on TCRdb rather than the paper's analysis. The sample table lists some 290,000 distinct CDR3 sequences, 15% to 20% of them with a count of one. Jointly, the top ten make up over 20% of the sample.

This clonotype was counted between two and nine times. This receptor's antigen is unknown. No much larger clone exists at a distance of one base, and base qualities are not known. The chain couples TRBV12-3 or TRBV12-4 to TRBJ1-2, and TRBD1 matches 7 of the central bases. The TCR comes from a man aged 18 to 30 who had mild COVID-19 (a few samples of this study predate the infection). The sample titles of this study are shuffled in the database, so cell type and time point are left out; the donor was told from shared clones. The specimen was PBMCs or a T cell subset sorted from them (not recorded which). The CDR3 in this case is CASSHRGENTF. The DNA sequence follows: TGTGCCAGCAGTCACAGGGGTGAGAACACCTTC.